Listed here are 32 T cell receptor beta chains from one sample, sequenced in a study of regulatory T cells in long-lasting Graves disease. As for time point: newly diagnosed GD, antithyroid drugs for less than 3 months. PBMC-extracted RNA yielded the TCR library. Libraries of TCR beta came from iRepertoire HTBI primers plus Arm-PCR of CDR3 regions. TCRdb re-called the multiplex PCR reads through MiXCR, storing one row per CDR3 protein. The sample yields about 620,000 distinct CDR3 sequences, approximately 15% seen once. The same sample was also studied in work on T cells in Graves' hyperthyroidism and ophthalmopathy.

The sample consisted of peripheral blood mononuclear cells (PBMCs), taken at new diagnosis, from a patient treated with antithyroid drugs. The origin of the receptors is a woman aged 25 to 45 with Graves disease.

With regard to this clonotype: The junction shows a germline mismatch at one end, possibly a read error. The rearrangement links TRBV6-5 to TRBJ2-7; TRBD1 or TRBD2 may be the D gene (5 bases each). CDR3 length: 17 residues. CDR1 MNHEY and CDR2 SVGAGI come from the germline V gene. The CDR3 coding sequence is TGTGCCGGCAGTTACTCGAGATTGGGGGTTCTCGTCGACGAGCAGTACTTC. The encoded protein is CAGSYSRLGVLVDEQYF.

The J gene is TRBJ2-5, the V gene TRBV19, with 7 bases identical to TRBD1. V shed 5 bases, J shed 5 bases, and the junction held 11 bases outside the gene matches. The V gene's germline CDR1 is LNHDA and CDR2 SQIVND (reference sequence). The CDR3 extends over 15 amino acids. CDR3: CASSRQGDLFETQYF. Written as DNA, the CDR3 is TGTGCCAGTAGTCGACAGGGCGATTTATTCGAGACCCAGTACTTC. The full variable domain, with the rest looked up from reference TRBV19 and TRBJ2-5, is DGGITQSPKYLFRKEGQNVTLSCEQNLNHDAMYWYRQDPGQGLRLIYYSQIVNDFQKGDIAEGYSVSREKKESFPLTVTSAQKNPTAFYLCASSRQGDLFETQYFGPGTRLLVL.

This clonotype came up many times. The chain couples TRBV6-1 to TRBJ2-7, with 8 bases that match TRBD2. CDR1 and CDR2 from the germline V gene are MNHNS and SASEGT. The CDR3 has 14 amino acids. Trimming cost V 6 bases and J 0 bases; bases outside gene matches: 4. The CDR3 spells CASRGGTSSYEQYF. CDR3 in DNA: TGTGCCAGCAGAGGAGGGACTAGCTCCTACGAGCAGTACTTC.

This clonotype came up many times. The rearrangement links TRBV2 to TRBJ2-3, with D possibly TRBD1 on 6 matching bases. Trimming took 7 bases from V and 7 from J, leaving 18 bases between them. Per germline, CDR1 SNHLY and CDR2 FYNNEI. The CDR3 loop spans 14 amino acids. The CDR3 region is CASTGQWGRNTQYF. The CDR3, as DNA: TGTGCCAGCACCGGGCAGTGGGGGCGAAATACGCAGTATTTT.

This clonotype appeared a few times. This may be a read error, as it is one base from a much larger clone. The chain recombines TRBV2 with TRBJ2-3, with a weak D call TRBD1 (5 bases). The ends were cut back, 10 bases at V and 4 bases at J, with 15 bases in the middle. The CDR3 runs 13 residues. Germline V gene data show CDR1 as SNHLY and CDR2 as FYNNEI. CDR3 DNA: TGTGCCAACACGGAGACAGAGGCAGATACGCAGTATTTT. Translating it yields CANTETEADTQYF.

This clonotype occurred many times. The gene calls are TRBV27 and TRBJ2-7, with 12 nucleotides matching TRBD2. The CDR3 contains 15 residues. Trimming cost V 4 bases and J 7 bases; bases outside gene matches: 8. Germline assignment: CDR1 MNHEY and CDR2 SMNVEV (reference sequence). The CDR3 nucleotides are TGTGCCAGCAGTTCTAGCGGGAGGGCTTTAGGGGAGCAGTACTTC. Translation gives CASSSSGRALGEQYF.

This clonotype has a handful of counts. V is TRBV3-1 and J is TRBJ2-1, with D unclear. The CDR3 has 12 residues. Trimming took 0 bases from V and 9 from J, leaving 6 bases between them. Per germline, CDR1 LGHDT and CDR2 YNNKEL (reference sequence). This chain's CDR3 is CASSQDLAEQFF. The CDR3 DNA reads as TGTGCCAGCAGCCAAGATCTCGCTGAGCAGTTCTTC.

With regard to this clonotype: This may stem from a read error, because a much larger clone lies one nucleotide away. The rearrangement links TRBV6-2 or TRBV6-3 to TRBJ1-5, with 7 bases aligning to TRBD1. From germline, CDR1 is MNHEY and CDR2 SVGEGT. This CDR3 is 14 amino acids long. The CDR3 coding sequence is TGTGGCAGCAGTTACTCGGGACAGAGTCAGCCCCAGCATTTT. It encodes CGSSYSGQSQPQHF.

This clonotype was observed a handful of times. The chain recombines TRBV10-2 with TRBJ1-2; a possible D gene is TRBD1 (6 bases). Germline CDR1 and CDR2: WSHSY and SAAADI. V was shortened by 6 bases and J by 8 bases, with 13 bases between the two germline ends. CDR3 length equals 12 residues. The CDR3 loop reads CASRDSPSGYTF. The DNA of the CDR3 is TGCGCCAGCAGGGACAGCCCTTCCGGCTACACCTTC.

This clonotype has only a few counts. This chain joins TRBV3-1 and TRBJ2-1, with 8 bases identical to TRBD1. The CDR3 runs to 17 residues. The germline CDR1 and CDR2 sequences are LGHDT and YNNKEL (reference sequence). V trimming: 4 bases; J trimming: 2 bases; junction bases outside the gene matches: 10. CDR3 sequence: CASSRSFWDRPYNEQFF. In DNA form, the CDR3 reads TGTGCCAGCAGCCGCTCCTTTTGGGACAGGCCCTACAATGAGCAGTTCTTC.

This clonotype was detected a few times. The genes are TRBV20-1 and TRBJ2-3; 11 bases align to TRBD2. The CDR3 has 15 residues. Germline values: CDR1 DFQATT, CDR2 SNEGSKA (reference sequence). Germline trimming cut 5 bases from V and 5 bases from J; bases unmatched to any gene: 9. The CDR3 DNA follows: TGCAGTGCTCCATTTAGCGGGAGGGCCGGAGATACGCAGTATTTT. It yields the protein CSAPFSGRAGDTQYF.

About this clonotype: A much larger clone lies a single base off, so this may be a read error. This chain connects TRBV29-1 to TRBJ2-5; TRBD1 aligns across 7 bases. V lost 7 bases, J lost 11 bases, and 16 bases stayed unmatched. The CDR3 length is 13 residues. Per the germline V gene, CDR1 is SQVTM and CDR2 is ANQGSEA. Written as DNA, the CDR3 is TGCAGCGGAATGGACAGGACCGCCCTTGAGCAGTACTTC. It translates to CSGMDRTALEQYF.

This clonotype was seen ten or more times. The chain carries TRBV7-3 and TRBJ2-1; 8 nucleotides line up with TRBD1. The germline gives CDR1 SGHTA, CDR2 FQGTGA. J lost 9 bases, V lost 4 bases, and 8 bases had no gene match. The CDR3 is made up of 14 amino acids. CDR3 protein: CASSSYQDRGEQFF. The CDR3 DNA reads TGTGCCAGCAGCTCGTACCAAGACAGGGGTGAGCAGTTCTTC. The full variable domain, in which reference TRBV7-3 and TRBJ2-1 provide the parts outside the CDR3, is GAGVSQTPSNKVTEKGKYVELRCDPISGHTALYWYRQSLGQGPEFLIYFQGTGAADDSGLPNDRFFAVRPEGSVSTLKIQRTERGDSAVYLCASSSYQDRGEQFFGPGTRLTVL.

This clonotype was seen ten or more times. This chain connects TRBV28 to TRBJ2-2, with 12 bases that match TRBD2. The V gene end was trimmed by 3 bases and the J gene end by 6 bases; junction bases not matched to a gene: 2. The CDR3 is made up of 15 amino acids. The germline V gene has CDR1 MDHEN and CDR2 SYDVKM. CDR3 protein: CASSLGTSGSGELFF. In DNA form, the CDR3 reads TGTGCCAGCAGTTTGGGGACTAGCGGGTCCGGGGAGCTGTTTTTT.

This clonotype was found many times. The chain combines TRBV2 with TRBJ2-1; TRBD2 matches at 9 bases. The CDR3 covers 15 residues. The trim removed 5 bases at V and 4 bases at J, leaving 6 bases unmatched. Germline loops: CDR1 SNHLY, CDR2 FYNNEI. CDR3 in amino acids: CASSLEREAYNEQFF. DNA of the CDR3: TGTGCCAGCAGTCTAGAGCGGGAGGCTTACAATGAGCAGTTCTTC. Full variable domain (remainder filled in from reference TRBV2 and TRBJ2-1): EPEVTQTPSHQVTQMGQEVILRCVPISNHLYFYWYRQILGQKVEFLVSFYNNEISEKSEIFDDQFSVERPDGSNFTLKIRSTKLEDSAMYFCASSLEREAYNEQFFGPGTRLTVL.

V is TRBV4-1 and J is TRBJ2-1; D gene unclear. The germline V and J ends were trimmed by 3 bases and 6 bases, with 18 bases remaining between them. The CDR3 covers 16 residues. Germline CDR1 reads MGHRA; CDR2 reads YSYEKL. In DNA form, the CDR3 reads TGCGCCAGCAGCCACCTTGGTAGGGATAATCGCAATGAGCAGTTCTTC. Protein product: CASSHLGRDNRNEQFF.

The V and J genes are TRBV28 and TRBJ2-3; a weak D match, TRBD2 (6 bases). This CDR3 is built from 14 residues. Germline loops: CDR1 MDHEN, CDR2 SYDVKM. V lost 3 bases and J lost 7, with 14 bases in between. In DNA form, the CDR3 reads TGTGCCAGCAGTTTCCGGACTACCATTCATACGCAGTATTTT. This codes for CASSFRTTIHTQYF.

This clonotype was counted at least ten times. The V and J genes are TRBV30 and TRBJ2-2; 7 bases are a match to TRBD2. With 3 bases clipped from V and 7 bases from J, the junction kept 8 bases outside the gene matches. Germline CDR1 and CDR2: GTSNPN and SVGIG (reference sequence). The CDR3 totals 14 residues. The CDR3 nucleotides read TGTGCCTGGAGCGGGGGGACGGGAAACGGGGAGCTGTTTTTT. Residues: CAWSGGTGNGELFF.

This clonotype has at least ten counts. This chain uses TRBV20-1 with TRBJ2-7, with D unclear. This CDR3 contains 14 residues. V was pared by 5 bases and J by 5 bases, with 19 bases between. Per the germline V gene, CDR1 is DFQATT and CDR2 is SNEGSKA (reference sequence). CDR3 sequence: CSASPTSNPDEQYF. The CDR3 DNA sequence: TGCAGTGCTTCCCCAACTTCTAATCCTGACGAGCAGTACTTC.

The rearrangement joins TRBV28 to TRBJ2-5, with D possibly matching TRBD1 (6 bases). The germline gives CDR1 MDHEN, CDR2 SYDVKM. The CDR3 contains 13 residues. V gave up 4 bases and J gave up 4 bases, with 10 bases separating them. The CDR3 DNA reads TGTGCCAGCAGTTCCCCAGGGGCAGAGACCCAGTACTTC. Protein product: CASSSPGAETQYF.

CDR3 residues: CASRPRQGGELFF. As DNA, the CDR3 is TGTGCCAGCAGACCTAGACAGGGAGGGGAACTGTTTTTT. The rearrangement uses TRBV3-1 and TRBJ1-4, with 7 bases matching TRBD1. Per germline, CDR1 LGHDT and CDR2 YNNKEL (reference sequence). The V gene end was trimmed by 6 bases and the J gene end by 12 bases; junction bases not matched to a gene: 10. The CDR3 runs to 13 residues.

This clonotype turned up a few times. The chain uses TRBV14 and TRBJ2-1, with D possibly being TRBD1 or TRBD2 (5 bases each). The CDR3 spans 17 residues. Per the germline V gene, CDR1 is SGHDN and CDR2 is FVKESK. V was clipped by 1 base and J by 4 bases, with 17 bases between them. CDR3 residues: CASSQVGAPRLYNEQFF. The CDR3 coding sequence is TGTGCCAGCAGCCAAGTCGGGGCCCCGCGGTTGTACAATGAGCAGTTCTTC.

This clonotype was seen only a few times. CDR3 in amino acids: CASSRWTGGTYNEQFF. CDR3 coding DNA: TGTGCCAGCAGTCGTTGGACAGGGGGTACCTACAATGAGCAGTTCTTC. The chain links TRBV12-3 or TRBV12-4 to TRBJ2-1; 10 nucleotides line up with TRBD1. This CDR3 comprises 16 residues. V gave up 5 bases and J gave up 2 bases; unmatched junction bases: 6.

This clonotype was seen more than once but under ten times. V and J are TRBV5-4 and TRBJ1-2; 8 bases are a match to TRBD1. The CDR3 contains 13 residues. The J segment lost 6 bases and the V segment lost 1 base, leaving 2 bases of the junction unmatched. The germline V gene encodes CDR1 SGHNT and CDR2 YYREEE (reference sequence). In DNA form, the CDR3 reads TGTGCCAGCAGCTTGCAGGGGGCCGATGGCTACACCTTC. Its protein product is CASSLQGADGYTF.

A few counts support this clonotype. This chain uses TRBV27 with TRBJ2-5; D is perhaps TRBD2 (6 bases). There are 13 residues in the CDR3. The ends were cut back, 10 bases at V and 3 bases at J, with 15 bases in the middle. Per the germline V gene, CDR1 is MNHEY and CDR2 is SMNVEV (reference sequence). CDR3 in amino acids: CATLGGAKETQYF. In DNA form, the CDR3 reads TGTGCCACCCTCGGCGGGGCTAAAGAGACCCAGTACTTC.

The V gene is TRBV5-5, the J gene TRBJ2-7; 11 nucleotides line up with TRBD2. CDR3 size: 14 residues. With 5 bases clipped from V and 8 bases from J, the junction kept 9 bases outside the gene matches. Germline V CDR1 and CDR2: SGHKS, YYEKEE (reference sequence). Here the CDR3 reads CASSLTSGDLQQYF. CDR3 in DNA: TGTGCCAGCAGTCTGACTAGCGGGGATCTGCAGCAGTACTTC.

A word on this clonotype: A much larger clone lies a single base off, so this may be a read error. J is TRBJ1-2 and V is TRBV4-1; D is undetermined. V lost 10 bases and J 1 base, leaving 19 bases between the germline ends. The CDR3 spans 15 residues. Germline V gives CDR1 MGHRA, CDR2 YSYEKL. The CDR3 nucleotides read TGCGCCATCAACCAAGAACCGGATATTAACTATGGCTACACCTTC. It specifies CAINQEPDINYGYTF.

This clonotype was detected a few times. The chain links TRBV2 to TRBJ2-2, with 7 nucleotides matching TRBD1. Germline V gene sequence: CDR1 SNHLY, CDR2 FYNNEI. V was clipped by 4 bases and J by 5 bases; unmatched bases: 7. The CDR3 has 15 amino acids. The CDR3 nucleotides are TGTGCCAGCAGTGGGCGACAGGGCGGGACCGGGGAGCTGTTTTTT. Protein product: CASSGRQGGTGELFF.

This clonotype was observed many times. The V gene is TRBV27, the J gene TRBJ1-1; D is undetermined. This CDR3 region has 12 residues. Trimming shortened V by 4 bases and J by 0 bases, and 3 bases separated the two germline ends. Germline values: CDR1 MNHEY, CDR2 SMNVEV (reference sequence). The CDR3 region is CASSSVNTEAFF. CDR3 nucleotides: TGTGCCAGCAGTTCAGTGAACACTGAAGCTTTCTTT.

In its sample, this clonotype was seen a few times. Being one base from a much bigger clone, this may be a read error. This chain connects TRBV11-2 to TRBJ2-1; D is unresolved. Germline V lookup: CDR1 SGHAT, CDR2 FQNNGV. The length of the CDR3 is 14 residues. CDR3 protein: CATSPIISYNEQFF. The CDR3 DNA sequence: TGTGCCACCAGCCCGATTATATCGTACAATGAGCAGTTCTTC.

V usage is TRBV28 and J usage is TRBJ1-2, with D possibly matching TRBD1 (6 bases). The V gene's germline CDR1 is MDHEN and CDR2 SYDVKM. The V gene lost 5 bases and the J gene lost 3 bases, with 25 bases spanning the gap. The CDR3 loop spans 18 amino acids. The CDR3 protein is CASSPALTGGHIDYGYTF. The CDR3 coding sequence is TGTGCCAGCAGTCCCGCTTTGACGGGGGGGCATATCGACTATGGCTACACCTTC.

This clonotype was counted many times. This chain joins TRBV3-1 and TRBJ2-5; D is possibly TRBD2 (6 bases). V was cut by 0 bases and J by 7 bases, with 9 bases left in between. Germline values: CDR1 LGHDT, CDR2 YNNKEL (reference sequence). CDR3 size: 13 residues. The CDR3 region has the DNA TGTGCCAGCAGCCAAGAAGAGGGAGGGACCCAGTACTTC. Translation: CASSQEEGGTQYF.